Sequencing of this T cell receptor (beta chain) was carried out in a study of blood T cell repertoires in COVID-19. Study at large: Acute and convalescent COVID-19 specimens originated in the United States, Italy and Spain. Nucleic acid was either cDNA or gDNA, and it came from T cells, B-cell-depleted T cells, or PBMCs.

This clone appeared a single time. Original analysis: Nucleated cell number was recorded as an estimate derived from reference gene primer amplification. Sequencing was performed with immunoSEQ multiplex PCR; in TCRdb, only in-frame clones are kept and a portion is missing. V and J calls and clone size are given by that table; D and trimming were obtained from the DNA. The sample consists of some 120,000 clones, about 80% of them appearing once. The V gene's germline CDR1 is MDHEN and CDR2 SYDVKM. The CDR3 has 16 amino acids. Trimming pared 5 bases from V and 5 bases from J, leaving 22 bases between. This chain joins TRBV28 and TRBJ2-7; possibly TRBD2 for D (6 bases). The TCR originated in a man aged 70 or older with active or convalescent COVID-19. The sequenced sample consisted of peripheral blood. The CDR3, as DNA: TGTGCCAGCAGTCTCTGGCGCGGGGATCCCCCCCACGAGCAGTACTTC. Translation gives CASSLWRGDPPHEQYF.